One sample yielded the 10 T cell receptor beta chains listed below, sequenced in a study of blood T cell repertoires in COVID-19. The method was immunoSEQ multiplex PCR; TCRdb's version includes in-frame clones alone and lacks a portion of them. The top ten hold 2% to 2.5% of the sample, which has around 230,000 clones, more than 70% seen once. Source material: PBMCs or T cells enriched from blood (not recorded which). All receptors come from a woman aged 35 to 49 with acute COVID-19.

The V gene is TRBV29-1, the J gene TRBJ2-3; maybe TRBD1 (6 bases). Germline values: CDR1 SQVTM, CDR2 ANQGSEA. The CDR3 is 13 residues long. V was cut by 4 bases and J by 3 bases, with 11 bases left in between. The CDR3 is CSVAPDRTDTQYF. For the CDR3, the DNA is TGCAGCGTTGCCCCCGACAGGACAGATACGCAGTATTTT.

Concerning this clone: Other DNA sequences within the sample encode an identical CDR3. This chain connects TRBV5-1 to TRBJ2-1; 7 nucleotides agree with TRBD2. The CDR3 contains 16 residues. After removal of 0 bases from V and 3 bases from J, the junction contained 6 bases not matched to a gene. Per germline, CDR1 SGHRS and CDR2 YFSETQ. The CDR3 here is CASSLEASGGYNEQFF. The DNA of the CDR3 is TGCGCCAGCAGCTTGGAGGCTAGCGGCGGCTACAATGAGCAGTTCTTC.

J is TRBJ2-1 and V is TRBV7-8; 7 bases match TRBD2. Germline CDR1 is SGHVS and CDR2 is FQNEAQ. The CDR3 totals 11 residues. Trimming removed 3 bases from V and 10 bases from J; junction bases left unmatched: 0. The CDR3 is CASSFGGEQFF. CDR3 nucleotides: TGTGCCAGCAGCTTCGGGGGGGAGCAGTTCTTC.

This chain uses TRBV30 with TRBJ1-3; D perhaps matches TRBD1 (6 bases). V lost 5 bases to trimming and J lost 2 bases, with 16 bases between them. Germline lookup yields CDR1 GTSNPN and CDR2 SVGIG (reference sequence). There are 15 residues in the CDR3. CDR3 sequence reads: CAWGAPGAAGNTIYF. CDR3 coding DNA: TGTGCCTGGGGGGCCCCAGGGGCTGCTGGAAACACCATATATTTT.

The genes are TRBV5-1 and TRBJ2-1; 10 bases are a match to TRBD1. V was pared by 4 bases and J by 6 bases, with 7 bases of the junction left unmatched. Per the germline V gene, CDR1 is SGHRS and CDR2 is YFSETQ. The length of the CDR3 is 15 residues. CDR3 sequence (DNA): TGCGCCAGCAGCCCCCGGACAGGGGGTGGCAATGAGCAGTTCTTC. Amino acids: CASSPRTGGGNEQFF.

CDR3 residues: CASNGGEGTDTQYF. The CDR3 DNA reads TGTGCCAGTAATGGGGGCGAGGGCACAGATACGCAGTATTTT. The genes are TRBV19 and TRBJ2-3; tentative D call: TRBD1 (6 bases). Germline V lookup: CDR1 LNHDA, CDR2 SQIVND (reference sequence). This CDR3 has 14 amino acids. V dropped 7 bases and J dropped 1 base, with 12 bases sitting between them.

The V gene is TRBV6-5, the J gene TRBJ1-5, with TRBD1 matching over 7 bases. V lost 7 bases and J lost 7; bases outside the gene matches: 4. CDR3 size: 12 residues. CDR1 is MNHEY, CDR2 SVGAGI, per germline. The CDR3 bases are TGTGCCAGCACGGACAGGTCCCAGCCCCAGCATTTT. It translates to CASTDRSQPQHF.

This sequence joins TRBV5-1 and TRBJ2-1; 11 positions match TRBD2. Germline loops: CDR1 SGHRS, CDR2 YFSETQ. V shed 2 bases, J shed 0 bases, and the junction held 4 bases outside the gene matches. The CDR3 contains 17 residues. The CDR3 loop is CASSLRLAGSSYNEQFF. CDR3 in DNA: TGCGCCAGCAGCTTAAGACTAGCGGGGAGCTCCTACAATGAGCAGTTCTTC.

The J gene is TRBJ1-2, the V gene TRBV11-2, with 7 positions matching TRBD1. The CDR3 totals 17 residues. Germline loops: CDR1 SGHAT, CDR2 FQNNGV. V lost 0 bases and J lost 6; bases outside the gene matches: 13. The CDR3 DNA reads TGTGCCAGCAGCTTAGACCTCATTAGACAGGGAAAGGATGGCTACACCTTC. It codes for CASSLDLIRQGKDGYTF.

This clone was seen once. The V call is TRBV7-2, the J call TRBJ2-3; D remains ambiguous. The CDR3 has 14 amino acids. V dropped 6 bases and J dropped 2 bases, with 12 bases sitting between them. CDR1 SGHTA and CDR2 FQGNSA come from the germline V gene. CDR3 DNA sequence: TGTGCCAGCAGTCGCTACCCAAACACAGATACGCAGTATTTT. It codes for CASSRYPNTDTQYF. The full variable domain, with the rest looked up from reference TRBV7-2 and TRBJ2-3, is GAGVSQSPSNKVTEKGKDVELRCDPISGHTALYWYRQSLGQGLEFLIYFQGNSAPDKSGLPSDRFSAERTGGSVSTLTIQRTQQEDSAVYLCASSRYPNTDTQYFGPGTRLTVL.